The rows below give T cell receptor beta chains drawn from one sample of a study of early T cells in non-severe SARS-CoV-2 infection. TCRdb independently ran MiXCR on the 5' RACE reads; one entry per CDR3 protein. The table has tens of thousands of distinct CDR3 sequences, 4.9% seen once. Material: whole blood. These receptors came from an adult who was a healthcare worker with PCR-confirmed SARS-CoV-2 infection or an uninfected control (not recorded which). CDR3s include the opening cysteine and the closing phenylalanine or tryptophan. Fields, in order: V gene, D gene, clone size, J gene, CDR3 protein, CDR3 DNA. The D gene is left open where the match is weak. Size is stated for part of the rows, as once, few or many counts, or as a class when the clone is expanded.

>TRBV2|NA|many|TRBJ2-3
CASSRQSDTQYF
TGTGCCAGCAGTCGACAGTCAGATACGCAGTATTTT
>TRBV20-1|NA|many|TRBJ1-1
CSARQRANTEAFF
TGCAGTGCTAGACAACGGGCGAACACTGAAGCTTTCTTT
>TRBV2|NA|many|TRBJ1-4
CASSERKPGTQGKLFF
TGTGCCAGCAGTGAAAGAAAGCCAGGAACCCAGGGAAAACTGTTTTTT
>TRBV7-9|TRBD2|many|TRBJ2-1
CASSRRLAGGPDEQFF
TGTGCCAGCAGCCGACGACTAGCGGGGGGGCCCGATGAGCAGTTCTTC
>TRBV15|NA|NA|TRBJ2-3
CATSRAEMVSGGTDTQYF
TGTGCCACCAGCAGGGCTGAGATGGTTTCAGGCGGGACAGATACGCAGTATTTT
>TRBV5-1|TRBD1|many|TRBJ1-1
CASSRSTGDTEAFF
TGCGCCAGCAGCAGGTCGACAGGGGACACTGAAGCTTTCTTT
>TRBV11-3|NA|few|TRBJ2-2
CASSLLGHGRELFF
TGTGCCAGCAGCTTGCTCGGACACGGGCGGGAGCTGTTTTTT
>TRBV20-1|TRBD2|few|TRBJ2-3
CSAGTSGRRDTQYF
TGCAGTGCTGGGACTAGCGGGAGAAGAGATACGCAGTATTTT
>TRBV29-1|TRBD2|many|TRBJ2-1
CSGVAGTYNEQFF
TGCAGCGGTGTAGCGGGAACCTACAATGAGCAGTTCTTC
>TRBV12-5|TRBD2|many|TRBJ2-5
CASARTSGETQYF
TGTGCTAGTGCCCGGACTAGCGGAGAGACCCAGTACTTC
>TRBV7-8|TRBD1|many|TRBJ1-2
CASSLEGRTGSGYTF
TGTGCCAGCAGCTTAGAGGGCCGGACAGGGTCTGGCTACACCTTC
>TRBV19|TRBD1|many|TRBJ2-7
CASSYGQGPYEQYF
TGTGCCAGTAGTTACGGACAGGGGCCCTACGAGCAGTACTTC
>TRBV14|NA|few|TRBJ2-5
CASSQETLSTQYF
TGTGCCAGCAGCCAAGAGACCCTATCTACCCAGTACTTC
>TRBV20-1|NA|many|TRBJ2-1
CSARGPGPYNEQFF
TGCAGTGCTAGGGGGCCGGGGCCCTACAATGAGCAGTTCTTC
>TRBV6-5|NA|many|TRBJ1-5
CASSGRAGNQPQHF
TGTGCCAGTAGTGGAAGGGCGGGCAATCAGCCCCAGCATTTT